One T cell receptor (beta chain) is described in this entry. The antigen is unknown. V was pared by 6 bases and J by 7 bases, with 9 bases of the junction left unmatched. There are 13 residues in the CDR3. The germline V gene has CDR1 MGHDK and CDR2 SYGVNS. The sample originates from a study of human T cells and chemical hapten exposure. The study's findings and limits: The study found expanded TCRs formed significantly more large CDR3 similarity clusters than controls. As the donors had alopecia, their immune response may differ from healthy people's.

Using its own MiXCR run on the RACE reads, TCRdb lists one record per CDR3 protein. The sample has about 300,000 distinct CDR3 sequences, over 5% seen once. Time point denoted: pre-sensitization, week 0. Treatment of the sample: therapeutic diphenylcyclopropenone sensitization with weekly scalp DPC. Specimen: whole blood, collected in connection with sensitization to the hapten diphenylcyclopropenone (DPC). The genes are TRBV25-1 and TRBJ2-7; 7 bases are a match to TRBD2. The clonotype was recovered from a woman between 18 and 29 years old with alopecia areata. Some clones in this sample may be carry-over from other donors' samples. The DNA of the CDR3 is TGTGCCAGCAGCCGGTCGGGGGGAGGGGAGCAGTACTTC. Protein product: CASSRSGGGEQYF.